These 18 T cell receptor beta chains were sequenced from one sample in a study of blood T cell repertoires in COVID-19. This table comes from immunoSEQ multiplex PCR, and its TCRdb copy is limited to in-frame clones, with some not included. Of tens of thousands of clones in the sample, around 88% were seen once. The sequenced sample consisted of peripheral blood. The receptor set was obtained from a human donor in a cohort sampled during active COVID-19.

J is TRBJ2-7 and V is TRBV15; the D is unclear. The CDR3 sequence is 13 residues long. CDR1 is LNHNV, CDR2 YYDKDF, per germline (reference sequence). V was pared by 4 bases and J by 2 bases, with 9 bases between. The CDR3 DNA sequence: TGTGCCACCAGCAACGCTGAGACCTACGAGCAGTACTTC. Translation: CATSNAETYEQYF.

The V call is TRBV25-1, the J call TRBJ2-3, with TRBD2 matching over 9 bases. Germline V CDR1 and CDR2: MGHDK, SYGVNS. V lost 3 bases to trimming and J lost 2 bases; unmatched junction nucleotides: 3. The CDR3 consists of 15 residues. The CDR3 DNA is TGTGCCAGCAGTGAGTTAGCGGGAGCCACAGATACGCAGTATTTT. Translated: CASSELAGATDTQYF.

The V gene is TRBV18, the J gene TRBJ2-7, with 11 nucleotides matching TRBD2. After removal of 5 bases from V and 0 bases from J, the junction contained 3 bases not matched to a gene. The CDR3 extends over 15 amino acids. Germline lookup yields CDR1 KGHSH and CDR2 LQKENI. CDR3 nucleotide sequence: TGTGCCAGCTCAGGGACTAGCGGAAGCTCCTACGAGCAGTACTTC. It is translated as CASSGTSGSSYEQYF.

This chain joins TRBV7-9 and TRBJ1-1; D gene uncertain. The CDR3 consists of 14 residues. V lost 4 bases and J lost 1, with 10 bases in between. Germline values: CDR1 SEHNR, CDR2 FQNEAQ (reference sequence). The CDR3 DNA is TGTGCCAGCAGCTCGGGGAAGGGGAACACTGAAGCTTTCTTT. Its protein product is CASSSGKGNTEAFF.

This clone was recorded a few times. V gene TRBV7-2 combines with J gene TRBJ2-1; D call uncertain. The V gene's germline CDR1 is SGHTA and CDR2 FQGNSA. Trimming shortened V by 5 bases and J by 6 bases, and 14 bases separated the two germline ends. The CDR3 loop spans 14 amino acids. CDR3 coding DNA: TGTGCCAGCAGCGCCTCGAGGATTGGCAATGAGCAGTTCTTC. Its translation: CASSASRIGNEQFF.

The V call is TRBV7-2, the J call TRBJ2-3, with a possible D match to TRBD1 (5 bases). V lost 0 bases and J lost 14, with 18 bases in between. Germline CDR1 is SGHTA and CDR2 is FQGNSA. CDR3 length: 14 amino acids. CDR3 in DNA: TGTGCCAGCAGCTTAGCGGGGCGGTCAGCCCTCACGTATTTT. This sequence encodes CASSLAGRSALTYF.

The rearrangement links TRBV9 to TRBJ2-2; 11 bases are a match to TRBD2. The V gene end was trimmed by 3 bases and the J gene end by 5 bases; junction bases not matched to a gene: 6. The CDR3 loop spans 16 amino acids. Germline V CDR1 and CDR2: SGDLS, YYNGEE. This chain's CDR3 is CASSDSGRALTGELFF. The CDR3 region has the DNA TGTGCCAGCAGCGATAGCGGGAGGGCCTTGACCGGGGAGCTGTTTTTT.

V usage is TRBV7-2 and J usage is TRBJ2-1; 15 bases map to TRBD2. CDR3 length: 15 amino acids. The ends lost 1 base at V and 10 bases at J; junction bases unmatched: 2. Germline CDR1 and CDR2: SGHTA and FQGNSA. For the CDR3, the DNA is TGTGCCAGCAGCTTAGTTGGGACTAGCGGGGGGGAGCAGTTCTTC. This codes for CASSLVGTSGGEQFF.

This clone appeared many times. The chain recombines TRBV5-1 with TRBJ2-6; tentatively, D is TRBD1 (8 bases). This CDR3 is built from 17 residues. CDR1 and CDR2 from the germline V gene are SGHRS and YFSETQ. V lost 4 bases and J 1 base, leaving 15 bases between the germline ends. CDR3 loop: CASSTGQGGSGANVLTF. Written as DNA, the CDR3 is TGCGCCAGCAGCACCGGACAGGGAGGGTCTGGGGCCAACGTCCTGACTTTC.

In the case of this clone: The same CDR3 also results from other DNA sequences found in this sample. The CDR3 here is CASSLGRDNEQFF. The CDR3 nucleotides are TGTGCCAGCAGCTTAGGCCGAGACAATGAGCAGTTCTTC. The chain has TRBV7-9 and TRBJ2-1; D is unclear. CDR1 and CDR2 from the germline V gene are SEHNR and FQNEAQ (reference sequence). This CDR3 comprises 13 residues. V dropped 1 base and J dropped 5 bases, with 6 bases sitting between them. The whole variable domain, remainder taken from reference TRBV7-9 and TRBJ2-1, is DTGVSQNPRHKITKRGQNVTFRCDPISEHNRLYWYRQTLGQGPEFLTYFQNEAQLEKSRLLSDRFSAERPKGSFSTLEIQRTEQGDSAMYLCASSLGRDNEQFFGPGTRLTVL.

The chain is built from TRBV19 and TRBJ1-5, with D possibly matching TRBD1 (5 bases). V lost 9 bases and J lost 4, with 19 bases in between. The CDR3 has 15 residues. Germline lookup yields CDR1 LNHDA and CDR2 SQIVND (reference sequence). CDR3 DNA sequence: TGTGCCAGCCACCCTCAGGCGCAGGGAAATCAGCCCCAGCATTTT. Residues: CASHPQAQGNQPQHF.

CDR3 DNA sequence: TGCAGCGTTGCGGAGGAAGTAGAGACCCAGTACTTC. It yields the protein CSVAEEVETQYF. This chain connects TRBV29-1 to TRBJ2-5, with D possibly being TRBD2 (5 bases). Germline V lookup: CDR1 SQVTM, CDR2 ANQGSEA. Trimming removed 4 bases from V and 4 bases from J, with 10 bases in between. CDR3 size: 12 residues.

The J gene is TRBJ1-5, the V gene TRBV7-2, with 12 nucleotides matching TRBD1. Unmatched junction bases numbered 3, after V lost 6 bases and J lost 6 bases. In germline, CDR1 is SGHTA, CDR2 FQGNSA. This CDR3 is built from 14 residues. DNA for the CDR3: TGTGCCAGCAGTCCGGGACAGGGGGCTCAGCCCCAGCATTTT. Translating gives CASSPGQGAQPQHF.

The rearrangement links TRBV12-3 or TRBV12-4 to TRBJ2-7; no firm D call. There are 12 residues in the CDR3. With 2 bases removed from V and 4 bases from J, the gap between germline ends came to 6 bases. CDR3 sequence (DNA): TGTGCCAGCAGTTTATTAGATTACGAGCAGTACTTC. Its translation: CASSLLDYEQYF.

The chain combines TRBV5-1 with TRBJ2-3; 8 nucleotides line up with TRBD2. Germline loops: CDR1 SGHRS, CDR2 YFSETQ. Unmatched junction bases numbered 14, after V lost 4 bases and J lost 4 bases. The CDR3 has 17 amino acids. CDR3 loop: CASSHIRAGGGADTQYF. In DNA form, the CDR3 reads TGCGCCAGCAGCCACATACGGGCGGGGGGCGGAGCAGATACGCAGTATTTT.

This chain joins TRBV18 and TRBJ1-1; 9 bases align to TRBD1. CDR3 length equals 13 residues. After removal of 3 bases from V and 11 bases from J, the junction contained 7 bases not matched to a gene. From germline, CDR1 is KGHSH and CDR2 LQKENI. The CDR3 reads CASSPRDRDMAFF. In DNA form, the CDR3 reads TGTGCCAGCTCACCTCGGGACAGGGATATGGCTTTCTTT.

This clone has more than one count but fewer than ten. The chain couples TRBV12-3 or TRBV12-4 to TRBJ1-1, with 7 bases matching TRBD1. The CDR3 length is 13 residues. The J segment lost 7 bases and the V segment lost 6 bases, leaving 8 bases of the junction unmatched. Written as DNA, the CDR3 is TGTGCCAGCAGGCCGGAGGGGGCGGGTGAAGCTTTCTTT. It translates to CASRPEGAGEAFF.

The CDR3 DNA reads as TGTGCCAGCAGTCTCTGGACAGGCCACTACAATGAGCAGTTCTTC. It specifies CASSLWTGHYNEQFF. The chain combines TRBV27 with TRBJ2-1, with 7 nucleotides matching TRBD1. V gave up 5 bases and J gave up 3 bases; unmatched junction bases: 7. Germline lookup yields CDR1 MNHEY and CDR2 SMNVEV (reference sequence). The CDR3 totals 15 residues.